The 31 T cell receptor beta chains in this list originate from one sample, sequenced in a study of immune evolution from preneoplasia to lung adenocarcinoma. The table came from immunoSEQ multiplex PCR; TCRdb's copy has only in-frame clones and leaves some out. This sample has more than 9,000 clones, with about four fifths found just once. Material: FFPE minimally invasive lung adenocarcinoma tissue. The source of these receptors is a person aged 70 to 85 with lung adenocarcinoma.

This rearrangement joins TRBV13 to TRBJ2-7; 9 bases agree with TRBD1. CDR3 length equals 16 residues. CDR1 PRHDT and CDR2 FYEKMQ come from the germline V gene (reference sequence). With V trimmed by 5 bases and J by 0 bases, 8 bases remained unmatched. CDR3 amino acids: CASSETGGPSSYEQYF. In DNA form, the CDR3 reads TGTGCCAGCAGCGAAACAGGGGGCCCTTCCTCCTACGAGCAGTACTTC.

The CDR3 DNA reads as TGTGCCAGCAGTTTTTCTTCAGGGGGCTACTATGGCTACACCTTC. Translation gives CASSFSSGGYYGYTF. This chain uses TRBV28 with TRBJ1-2, with TRBD1 matching over 8 bases. In germline, CDR1 is MDHEN, CDR2 SYDVKM. V shed 3 bases and J 3 bases; nucleotides not matched to a gene: 6. There are 15 residues in the CDR3.

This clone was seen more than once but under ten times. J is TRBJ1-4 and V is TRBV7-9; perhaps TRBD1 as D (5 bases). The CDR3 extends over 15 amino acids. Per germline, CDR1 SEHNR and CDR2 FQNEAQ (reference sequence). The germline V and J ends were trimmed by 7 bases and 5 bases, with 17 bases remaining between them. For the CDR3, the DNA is TGTGCCAGCACCAAAGCCGGGACGGGGAATGAAAAACTGTTTTTT. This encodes CASTKAGTGNEKLFF.

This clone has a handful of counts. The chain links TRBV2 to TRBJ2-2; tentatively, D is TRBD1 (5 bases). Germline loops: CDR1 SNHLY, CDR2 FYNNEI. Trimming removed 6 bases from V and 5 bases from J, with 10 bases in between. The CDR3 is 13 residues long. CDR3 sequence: CASRTEPTGELFF. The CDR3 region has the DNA TGTGCCAGCAGGACAGAACCTACCGGGGAGCTGTTTTTT.

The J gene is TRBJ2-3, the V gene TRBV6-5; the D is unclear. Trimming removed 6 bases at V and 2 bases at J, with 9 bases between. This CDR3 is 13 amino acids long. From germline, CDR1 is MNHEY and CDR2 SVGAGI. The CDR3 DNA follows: TGTGCCAGCAGACAACAATCCACAGATACGCAGTATTTT. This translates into CASRQQSTDTQYF.

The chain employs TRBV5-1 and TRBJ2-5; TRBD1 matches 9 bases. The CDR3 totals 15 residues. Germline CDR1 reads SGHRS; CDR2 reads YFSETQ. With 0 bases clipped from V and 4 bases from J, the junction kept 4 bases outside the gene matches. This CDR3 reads CASSLGGTGLETQYF. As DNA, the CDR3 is TGCGCCAGCAGCTTGGGAGGGACAGGGTTAGAGACCCAGTACTTC.

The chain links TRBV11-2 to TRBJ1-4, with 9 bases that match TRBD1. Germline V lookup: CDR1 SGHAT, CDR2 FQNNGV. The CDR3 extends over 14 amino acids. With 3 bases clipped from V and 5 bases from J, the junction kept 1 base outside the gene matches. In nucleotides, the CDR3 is TGTGCCAGCAGCTTCGGGACAGGGAATGAAAAACTGTTTTTT. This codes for CASSFGTGNEKLFF.

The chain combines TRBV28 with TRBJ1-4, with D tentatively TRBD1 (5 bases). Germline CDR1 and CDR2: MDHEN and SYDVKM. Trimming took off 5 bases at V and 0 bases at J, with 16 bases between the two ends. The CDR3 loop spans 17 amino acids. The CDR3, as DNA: TGTGCCAGCAGTGTCGATAGGGGAGCGGCAACTAATGAAAAACTGTTTTTT. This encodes CASSVDRGAATNEKLFF.

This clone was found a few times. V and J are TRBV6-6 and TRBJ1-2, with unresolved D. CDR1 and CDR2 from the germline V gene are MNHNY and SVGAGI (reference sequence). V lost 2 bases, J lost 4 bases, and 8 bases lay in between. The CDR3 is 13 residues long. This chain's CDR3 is CASSYGVPYGYTF. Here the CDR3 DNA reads TGTGCCAGCAGTTACGGGGTCCCCTATGGCTACACCTTC.

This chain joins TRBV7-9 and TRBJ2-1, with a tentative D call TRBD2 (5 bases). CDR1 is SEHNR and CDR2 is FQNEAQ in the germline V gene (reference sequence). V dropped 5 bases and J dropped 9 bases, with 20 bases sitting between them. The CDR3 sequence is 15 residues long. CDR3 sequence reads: CASSETSILSGEQFF. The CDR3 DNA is TGTGCCAGCAGCGAAACTAGTATTTTGTCGGGTGAGCAGTTCTTC.

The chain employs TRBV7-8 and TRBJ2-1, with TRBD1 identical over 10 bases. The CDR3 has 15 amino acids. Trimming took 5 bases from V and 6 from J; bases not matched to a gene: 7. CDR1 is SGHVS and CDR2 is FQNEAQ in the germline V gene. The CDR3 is CASSDPGQGFNEQFF. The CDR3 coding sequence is TGTGCCAGCAGCGACCCGGGACAGGGGTTCAATGAGCAGTTCTTC.

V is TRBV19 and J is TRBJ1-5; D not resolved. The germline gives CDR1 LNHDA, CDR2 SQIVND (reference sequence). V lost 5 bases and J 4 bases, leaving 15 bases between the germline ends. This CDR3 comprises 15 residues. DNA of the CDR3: TGTGCCAGTAGTCTCAAGGACTCTATAAATCAGCCCCAGCATTTT. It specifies CASSLKDSINQPQHF.

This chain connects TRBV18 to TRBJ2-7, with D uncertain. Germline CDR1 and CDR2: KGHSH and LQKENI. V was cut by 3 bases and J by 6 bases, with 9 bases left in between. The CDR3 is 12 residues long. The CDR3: CASSPDGPEQYF. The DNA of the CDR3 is TGTGCCAGCTCACCGGACGGTCCCGAGCAGTACTTC.

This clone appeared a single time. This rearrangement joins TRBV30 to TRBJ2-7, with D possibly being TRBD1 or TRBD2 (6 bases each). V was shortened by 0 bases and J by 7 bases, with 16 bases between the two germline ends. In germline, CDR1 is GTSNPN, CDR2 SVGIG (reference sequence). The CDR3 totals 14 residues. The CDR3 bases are TGTGCCTGGAGTGTACGGGGGCAGGGACGGGAGCAGTACTTC. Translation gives CAWSVRGQGREQYF. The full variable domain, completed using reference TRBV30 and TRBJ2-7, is SQTIHQWPATLVQPVGSPLSLECTVEGTSNPNLYWYRQAAGRGLQLLFYSVGIGQISSEVPQNLSASRPQDRQFILSSKKLLLSDSGFYLCAWSVRGQGREQYFGPGTRLTVT.

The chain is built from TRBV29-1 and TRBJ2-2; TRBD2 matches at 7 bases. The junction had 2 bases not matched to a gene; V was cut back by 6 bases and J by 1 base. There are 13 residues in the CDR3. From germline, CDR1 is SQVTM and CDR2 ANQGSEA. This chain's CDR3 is CSVASGNTGELFF. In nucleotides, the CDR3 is TGCAGCGTAGCTAGCGGGAACACCGGGGAGCTGTTTTTT.

In DNA form, the CDR3 reads TGCGCCAGCAGCTTGGACAGGGGCGGGGAGACCCAGTACTTC. The encoded protein is CASSLDRGGETQYF. The chain combines TRBV5-1 with TRBJ2-5; the match to TRBD1 covers 7 bases. Trimming removed 0 bases from V and 5 bases from J; junction bases left unmatched: 4. In germline, CDR1 is SGHRS, CDR2 YFSETQ. The CDR3 runs 14 residues.

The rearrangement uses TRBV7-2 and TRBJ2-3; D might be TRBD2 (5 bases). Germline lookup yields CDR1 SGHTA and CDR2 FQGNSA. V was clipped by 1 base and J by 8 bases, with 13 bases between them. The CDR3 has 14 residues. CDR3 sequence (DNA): TGTGCCAGCAGCTTAGGCCGGCTAGAGGGTACGCAGTATTTT. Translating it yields CASSLGRLEGTQYF.

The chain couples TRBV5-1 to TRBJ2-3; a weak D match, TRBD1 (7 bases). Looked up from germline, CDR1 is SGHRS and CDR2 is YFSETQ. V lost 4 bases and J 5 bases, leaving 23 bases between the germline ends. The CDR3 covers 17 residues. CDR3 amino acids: CASSPARDRARGDTQYF. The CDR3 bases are TGCGCCAGCAGCCCGGCGCGGGACAGAGCCAGGGGAGATACGCAGTATTTT.

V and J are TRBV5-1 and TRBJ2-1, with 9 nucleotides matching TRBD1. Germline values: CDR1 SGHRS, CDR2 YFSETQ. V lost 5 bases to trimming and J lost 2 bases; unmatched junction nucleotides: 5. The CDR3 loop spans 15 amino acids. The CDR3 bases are TGCGCCAGCAGTTCGGGACAGGGAACCTACAATGAGCAGTTCTTC. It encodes CASSSGQGTYNEQFF. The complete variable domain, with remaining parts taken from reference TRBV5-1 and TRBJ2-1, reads KAGVTQTPRYLIKTRGQQVTLSCSPISGHRSVSWYQQTPGQGLQFLFEYFSETQRNKGNFPGRFSGRQFSNSRSEMNVSTLELGDSALYLCASSSGQGTYNEQFFGPGTRLTVL.

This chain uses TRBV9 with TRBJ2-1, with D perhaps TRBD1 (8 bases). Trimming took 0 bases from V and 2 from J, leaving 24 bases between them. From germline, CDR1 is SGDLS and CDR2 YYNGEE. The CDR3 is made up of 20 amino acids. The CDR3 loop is CASSVATGTGFTSAYNEQFF. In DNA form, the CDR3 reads TGTGCCAGCAGCGTAGCTACCGGGACAGGCTTCACTAGCGCCTACAATGAGCAGTTCTTC.

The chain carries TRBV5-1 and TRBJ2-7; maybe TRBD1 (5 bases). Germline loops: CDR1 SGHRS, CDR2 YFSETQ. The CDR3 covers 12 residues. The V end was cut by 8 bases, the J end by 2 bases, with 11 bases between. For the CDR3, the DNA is TGCGCCAGATTCGACAGTACCTACGAGCAGTACTTC. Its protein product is CARFDSTYEQYF. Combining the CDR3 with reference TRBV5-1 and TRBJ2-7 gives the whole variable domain KAGVTQTPRYLIKTRGQQVTLSCSPISGHRSVSWYQQTPGQGLQFLFEYFSETQRNKGNFPGRFSGRQFSNSRSEMNVSTLELGDSALYLCARFDSTYEQYFGPGTRLTVT.

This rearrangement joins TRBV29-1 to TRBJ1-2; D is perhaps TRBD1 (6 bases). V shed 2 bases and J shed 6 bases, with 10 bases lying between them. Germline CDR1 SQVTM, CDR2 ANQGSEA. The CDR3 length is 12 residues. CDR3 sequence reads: CSVEIGGHGYTF. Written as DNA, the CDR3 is TGCAGCGTTGAAATTGGGGGGCATGGCTACACCTTC.

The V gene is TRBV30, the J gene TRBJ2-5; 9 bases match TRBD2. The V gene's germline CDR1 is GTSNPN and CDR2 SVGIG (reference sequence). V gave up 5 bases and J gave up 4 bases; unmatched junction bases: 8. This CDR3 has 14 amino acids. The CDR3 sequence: CAWGTLAGVETQYF. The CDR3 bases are TGTGCCTGGGGAACCTTAGCGGGAGTAGAGACCCAGTACTTC.

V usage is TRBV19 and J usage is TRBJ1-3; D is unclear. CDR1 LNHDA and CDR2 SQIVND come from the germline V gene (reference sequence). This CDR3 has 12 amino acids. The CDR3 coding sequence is TGTGGCTCCCTGGACTACGGAAACACCATATATTTT. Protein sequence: CGSLDYGNTIYF.

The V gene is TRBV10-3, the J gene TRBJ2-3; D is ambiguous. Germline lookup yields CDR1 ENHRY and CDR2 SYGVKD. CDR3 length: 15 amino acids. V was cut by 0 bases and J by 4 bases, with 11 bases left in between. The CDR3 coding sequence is TGTGCCATCAGTGAGTCGCAGCAGATAGCAGATACGCAGTATTTT. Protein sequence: CAISESQQIADTQYF.

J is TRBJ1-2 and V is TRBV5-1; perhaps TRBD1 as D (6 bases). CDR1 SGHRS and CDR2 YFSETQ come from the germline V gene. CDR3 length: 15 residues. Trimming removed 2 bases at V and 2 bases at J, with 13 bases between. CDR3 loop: CASSLQTGPNYGYTF. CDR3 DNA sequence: TGCGCCAGCAGCTTACAGACAGGCCCGAACTATGGCTACACCTTC.

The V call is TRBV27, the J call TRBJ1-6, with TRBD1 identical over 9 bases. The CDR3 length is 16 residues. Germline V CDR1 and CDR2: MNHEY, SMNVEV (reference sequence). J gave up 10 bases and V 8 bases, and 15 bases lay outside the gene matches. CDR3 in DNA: TGTGCCAGCTGGTCCTTCGGGGACAGGGCTGGATCACCCCTCCACTTT. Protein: CASWSFGDRAGSPLHF.

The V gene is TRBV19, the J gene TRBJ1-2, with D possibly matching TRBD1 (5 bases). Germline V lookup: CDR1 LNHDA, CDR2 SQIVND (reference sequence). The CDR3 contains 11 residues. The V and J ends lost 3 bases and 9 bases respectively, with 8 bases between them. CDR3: CASSIQGSYTF. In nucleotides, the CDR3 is TGTGCCAGTAGTATTCAGGGTAGCTACACCTTC.

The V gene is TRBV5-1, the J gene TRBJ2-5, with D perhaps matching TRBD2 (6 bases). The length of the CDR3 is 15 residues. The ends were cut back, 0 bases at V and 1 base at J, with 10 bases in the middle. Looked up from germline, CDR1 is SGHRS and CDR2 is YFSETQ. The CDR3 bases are TGCGCCAGCAGCTTGGGGACTATAACCCAAGAGACCCAGTACTTC. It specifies CASSLGTITQETQYF.

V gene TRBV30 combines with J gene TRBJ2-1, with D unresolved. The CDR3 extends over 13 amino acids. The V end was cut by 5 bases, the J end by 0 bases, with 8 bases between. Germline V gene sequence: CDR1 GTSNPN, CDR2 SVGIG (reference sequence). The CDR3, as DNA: TGTGCCTGGTGCTTAAGCTCCTACAATGAGCAGTTCTTC. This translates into CAWCLSSYNEQFF.

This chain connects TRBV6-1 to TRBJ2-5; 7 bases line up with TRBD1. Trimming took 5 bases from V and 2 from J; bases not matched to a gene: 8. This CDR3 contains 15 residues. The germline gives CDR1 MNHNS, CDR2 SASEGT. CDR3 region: CASSSTTTGQETQYF. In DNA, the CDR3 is TGTGCCAGCAGTTCAACGACGACAGGGCAAGAGACCCAGTACTTC.